Listed here are 17 T cell receptor beta chains from one sample, sequenced in a study of cytotoxic CD8 clonotypes in ibrutinib-treated CLL. Clones were read by immunoSEQ multiplex PCR, and TCRdb kept only the in-frame ones, dropping some. The data contain about 310,000 clones, around four fifths of them seen just once; the ten biggest clones take up over 5%. This sample comprised PBMCs, obtained before ibrutinib treatment. Receptors originate from a human donor with chronic lymphocytic leukemia.

In its sample, this clone was seen once. The chain combines TRBV9 with TRBJ2-1; 9 nucleotides agree with TRBD2. Germline V gene sequence: CDR1 SGDLS, CDR2 YYNGEE. The CDR3 runs to 15 residues. The V segment lost 2 bases and the J segment 6 bases; nucleotides outside the gene matches: 6. The CDR3 coding sequence is TGTGCCAGCAGCGTGGGGGGACTAGCAAGCAATGAGCAGTTCTTC. Protein product: CASSVGGLASNEQFF.

The chain is built from TRBV5-1 and TRBJ1-1, with 7 positions matching TRBD1. Looked up from germline, CDR1 is SGHRS and CDR2 is YFSETQ. The V segment lost 1 base and the J segment 4 bases; nucleotides outside the gene matches: 16. There are 18 residues in the CDR3. The CDR3: CASSLPGGQVPGGTEAFF. The DNA for the CDR3 is TGCGCCAGCAGCTTGCCGGGAGGACAGGTCCCCGGGGGCACTGAAGCTTTCTTT. The full variable domain, completed using reference TRBV5-1 and TRBJ1-1, is KAGVTQTPRYLIKTRGQQVTLSCSPISGHRSVSWYQQTPGQGLQFLFEYFSETQRNKGNFPGRFSGRQFSNSRSEMNVSTLELGDSALYLCASSLPGGQVPGGTEAFFGQGTRLTVV.

There are a few counts of this clone. The CDR3 reads CAWNPARNYGYTF. The CDR3 nucleotides are TGTGCCTGGAATCCGGCCAGAAACTATGGCTACACCTTC. The chain carries TRBV30 and TRBJ1-2, with no clear D. CDR3 length equals 13 residues. Germline V gene data show CDR1 as GTSNPN and CDR2 as SVGIG (reference sequence). Trimming shortened V by 4 bases and J by 2 bases, and 11 bases separated the two germline ends.

CDR3 protein: CASSLVSGAATYEQYF. In nucleotides, the CDR3 is TGTGCCAGCAGCTTGGTTTCTGGTGCGGCGACCTACGAGCAGTACTTC. This chain links TRBV7-2 with TRBJ2-7; D is uncertain. The germline V and J ends were trimmed by 3 bases and 2 bases, with 17 bases remaining between them. Germline loops: CDR1 SGHTA, CDR2 FQGNSA. This CDR3 comprises 16 residues.

The V gene is TRBV11-3, the J gene TRBJ2-1, with 8 positions matching TRBD2. CDR1 and CDR2 (germline): SGHNT, YENEEA. The CDR3 contains 15 residues. V shed 1 base, J shed 7 bases, and the junction held 6 bases outside the gene matches. CDR3 sequence (DNA): TGTGCCAGCAGCTTAGGTGGAGGACTAGCTAATGAGCAGTTCTTC. It specifies CASSLGGGLANEQFF. The variable domain in full, with the rest retrieved from reference TRBV11-3 and TRBJ2-1, is EAGVVQSPRYKIIEKKQPVAFWCNPISGHNTLYWYLQNLGQGPELLIRYENEEAVDDSQLPKDRFSAERLKGVDSTLKIQPAELGDSAVYLCASSLGGGLANEQFFGPGTRLTVL.

This chain joins TRBV15 and TRBJ2-7; D is perhaps TRBD2 (5 bases). This CDR3 contains 14 residues. Germline-derived CDR1 and CDR2 are LNHNV and YYDKDF (reference sequence). Trimming left V 5 bases short and J 2 bases short, with 13 bases between. The CDR3 loop is CATSANKGAYEQYF. The CDR3 DNA reads as TGTGCCACCAGCGCGAACAAGGGAGCCTACGAGCAGTACTTC.

CDR3 protein: CAWKGLAGGDTQYF. The CDR3 nucleotides read TGTGCCTGGAAGGGACTAGCGGGAGGTGATACGCAGTATTTT. V and J are TRBV30 and TRBJ2-3, with 15 nucleotides matching TRBD2. The CDR3 contains 14 residues. Germline V CDR1 and CDR2: GTSNPN, SVGIG (reference sequence). V trimming: 4 bases; J trimming: 6 bases; junction bases outside the gene matches: 2. The entire variable domain, with the rest obtained from reference TRBV30 and TRBJ2-3, is as follows: SQTIHQWPATLVQPVGSPLSLECTVEGTSNPNLYWYRQAAGRGLQLLFYSVGIGQISSEVPQNLSASRPQDRQFILSSKKLLLSDSGFYLCAWKGLAGGDTQYFGPGTRLTVL.

CDR3 bases: TGTGCCAGCAGCCGGACTAGCGGGGTCAATGAGCAGTTCTTC. Its translation is CASSRTSGVNEQFF. The chain couples TRBV7-2 to TRBJ2-1; 12 bases match TRBD2. V gave up 5 bases and J gave up 6 bases; unmatched junction bases: 2. Germline V gene lookup returns CDR1 SGHTA and CDR2 FQGNSA. The CDR3 length is 14 residues.

The chain recombines TRBV28 with TRBJ2-3; maybe TRBD1 (5 bases). Germline CDR1 MDHEN, CDR2 SYDVKM. This CDR3 contains 15 residues. V dropped 6 bases and J dropped 1 base, with 14 bases sitting between them. CDR3 region: CASSKGAEGTDTQYF. CDR3 nucleotides: TGTGCCAGCAGCAAAGGGGCGGAAGGCACAGATACGCAGTATTTT.

The chain carries TRBV12-2 and TRBJ2-1; the table assigns TRBD2, which was not confirmed against the DNA. TRBV12-2 is a listed pseudogene. This CDR3 region has 19 residues. In DNA, the CDR3 is TGTGCAAGTCGCTTAACCCGGGAACTAGCGGGAGCAAAATTAGAGGGGCGGTTCTTC. Protein: CASRLTRELAGAKLEGRFF.

The chain is built from TRBV27 and TRBJ2-1; no clear D. Trimming removed 5 bases from V and 13 bases from J, with 21 bases in between. Germline lookup yields CDR1 MNHEY and CDR2 SMNVEV (reference sequence). This CDR3 has 14 amino acids. CDR3 nucleotide sequence: TGTGCCAGCAGTCCGCATACGGACCCTGGGCTACAGTTCTTC. Its translation is CASSPHTDPGLQFF.

J is TRBJ1-2 and V is TRBV7-2; D possibly corresponds to TRBD1 (5 bases). The germline gives CDR1 SGHTA, CDR2 FQGNSA. The CDR3 totals 14 residues. The V end lost 2 bases, the J end lost 8 bases, and 15 bases lay between the germline ends. CDR3 DNA sequence: TGTGCCAGCAGCTTATTTCTAGGGGTAGAGGGCTACACCTTC. This codes for CASSLFLGVEGYTF.

The chain recombines TRBV30 with TRBJ1-1; perhaps TRBD1 as D (6 bases). The V end was cut by 2 bases, the J end by 5 bases, with 12 bases between. CDR3 size: 13 residues. Germline CDR1 and CDR2: GTSNPN and SVGIG (reference sequence). The CDR3 loop reads CAWSTGRGTEAFF. For the CDR3, the DNA is TGTGCCTGGAGTACAGGGAGGGGTACTGAAGCTTTCTTT.

This chain uses TRBV28 with TRBJ2-1, with 7 bases matching TRBD2. Germline assignment: CDR1 MDHEN and CDR2 SYDVKM. CDR3 length: 13 amino acids. The ends lost 8 bases at V and 4 bases at J; junction bases unmatched: 5. As DNA, the CDR3 is TGTGCCAGCCTTCCTAGCGGTTACAATGAGCAGTTCTTC. The encoded protein is CASLPSGYNEQFF. The full variable domain, completed using reference TRBV28 and TRBJ2-1, is DVKVTQSSRYLVKRTGEKVFLECVQDMDHENMFWYRQDPGLGLRLIYFSYDVKMKEKGDIPEGYSVSREKKERFSLILESASTNQTSMYLCASLPSGYNEQFFGPGTRLTVL.

The chain is built from TRBV7-9 and TRBJ2-7, with 8 bases identical to TRBD2. Trimming took 5 bases from V and 3 from J; bases not matched to a gene: 6. Germline lookup yields CDR1 SEHNR and CDR2 FQNEAQ (reference sequence). This CDR3 region has 14 residues. The CDR3 region is CASSAGGQDYEQYF. The CDR3 coding sequence is TGTGCCAGCAGCGCGGGAGGTCAGGACTACGAGCAGTACTTC.

The table lists this clone with a few counts. The chain couples TRBV10-3 to TRBJ2-7; tentatively, D is TRBD1 or TRBD2 (6 bases each). V was shortened by 11 bases and J by 2 bases, with 10 bases between the two germline ends. Germline loops: CDR1 ENHRY, CDR2 SYGVKD. The CDR3 length is 11 residues. The CDR3 here is CASEGAYEQYF. The CDR3 nucleotides read TGTGCCTCGGAGGGGGCCTACGAGCAGTACTTC.

The chain is built from TRBV10-3 and TRBJ2-7, with TRBD2 matching over 14 bases. The germline V gene encodes CDR1 ENHRY and CDR2 SYGVKD. Trimming at V came to 7 bases and at J to 7 bases, leaving 9 bases not matched to a gene. The CDR3 runs to 15 residues. The CDR3 region is CAITNRLAGGQEQYF. The CDR3 DNA is TGTGCCATCACTAACCGACTAGCGGGAGGGCAGGAGCAGTACTTC.